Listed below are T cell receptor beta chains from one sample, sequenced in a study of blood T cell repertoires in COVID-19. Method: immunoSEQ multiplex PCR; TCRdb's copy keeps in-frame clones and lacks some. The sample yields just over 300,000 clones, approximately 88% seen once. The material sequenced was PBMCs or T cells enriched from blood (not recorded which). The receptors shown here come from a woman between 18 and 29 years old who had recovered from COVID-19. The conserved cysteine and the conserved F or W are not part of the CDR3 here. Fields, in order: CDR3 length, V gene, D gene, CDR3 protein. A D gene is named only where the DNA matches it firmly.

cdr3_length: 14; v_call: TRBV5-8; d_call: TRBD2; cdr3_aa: ASSLAWTSGSGKQF
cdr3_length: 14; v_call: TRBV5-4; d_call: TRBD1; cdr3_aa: ASSLQGAPTNEKLF
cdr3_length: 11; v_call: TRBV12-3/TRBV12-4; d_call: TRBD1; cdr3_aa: ASSKDRVYEQY
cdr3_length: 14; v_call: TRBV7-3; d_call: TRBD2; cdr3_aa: ASSSRTSGNTGELF
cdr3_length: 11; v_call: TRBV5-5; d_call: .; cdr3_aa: ASSFSGNQPQH
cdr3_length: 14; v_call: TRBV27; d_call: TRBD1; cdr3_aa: ASSLSGTGAPYRQY
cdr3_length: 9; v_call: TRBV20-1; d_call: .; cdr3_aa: SARLAGVHT
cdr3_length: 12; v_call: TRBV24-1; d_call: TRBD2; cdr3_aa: ATSERTSRNEQF
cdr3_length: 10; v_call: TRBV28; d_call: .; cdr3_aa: ASRHFKGEQF
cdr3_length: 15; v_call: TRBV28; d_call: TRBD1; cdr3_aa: ASSILDRGPRNQPQH
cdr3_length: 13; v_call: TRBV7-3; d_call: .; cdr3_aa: ASSLEPGEATEAF
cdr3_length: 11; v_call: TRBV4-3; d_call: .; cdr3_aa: ASREAGVSPLH
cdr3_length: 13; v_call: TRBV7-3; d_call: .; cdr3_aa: ASSLNSLVADTQY
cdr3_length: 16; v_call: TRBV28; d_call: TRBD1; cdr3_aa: ASSLSGQGTLRFTEAF
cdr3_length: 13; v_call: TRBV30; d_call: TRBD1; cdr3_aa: AWSTAGTGGYEQY
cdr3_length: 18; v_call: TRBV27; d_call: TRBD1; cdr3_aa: ASSFTPYKTGPVKGTEAF